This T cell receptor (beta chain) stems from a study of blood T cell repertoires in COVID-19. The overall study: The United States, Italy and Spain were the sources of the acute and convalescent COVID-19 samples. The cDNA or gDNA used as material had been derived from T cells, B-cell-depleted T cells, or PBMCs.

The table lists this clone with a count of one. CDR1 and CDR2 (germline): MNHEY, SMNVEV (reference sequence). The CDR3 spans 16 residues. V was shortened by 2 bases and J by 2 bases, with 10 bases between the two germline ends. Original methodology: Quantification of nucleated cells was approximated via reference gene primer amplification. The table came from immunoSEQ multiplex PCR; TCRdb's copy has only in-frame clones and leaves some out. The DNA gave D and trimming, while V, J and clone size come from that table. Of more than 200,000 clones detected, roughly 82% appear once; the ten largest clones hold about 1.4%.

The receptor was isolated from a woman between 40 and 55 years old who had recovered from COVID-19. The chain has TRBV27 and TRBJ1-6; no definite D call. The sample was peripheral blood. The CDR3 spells CASSLSFVTYNSPLHF. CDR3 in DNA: TGTGCCAGCAGTTTAAGCTTCGTTACCTATAATTCACCCCTCCACTTT.